One sample yielded the 29 T cell receptor beta chains listed below, sequenced in a study of cytomegalovirus exposure and HLA in healthy donors. With 60 Vbeta and 13 Jbeta primers, the PCR was carried out. Clones were sequenced by immunoSEQ multiplex PCR, and TCRdb holds only the in-frame ones, with some missing. The table records 180,000 or so clones, 76% of them present only once. Sample: PBMCs. The receptors come from a woman aged 30 to 39 in good health and CMV-seropositive.

This clone was seen a handful of times. The rearrangement uses TRBV7-9 and TRBJ2-6, with D tentatively TRBD2 (5 bases). Trimming stripped 8 bases from V and 1 base from J, with 21 bases between. CDR3 length: 18 amino acids. Germline CDR1 reads SEHNR; CDR2 reads FQNEAQ (reference sequence). CDR3 nucleotide sequence: TGTGCCAGCGGCTCCCGGGATGCAGTGCCTTCTGGGGCCAACGTCCTGACTTTC. Its translation is CASGSRDAVPSGANVLTF.

This chain joins TRBV30 and TRBJ2-7; TRBD1 aligns across 10 bases. The length of the CDR3 is 16 residues. Unmatched junction bases numbered 20, after V lost 3 bases and J lost 12 bases. Germline V gene data show CDR1 as GTSNPN and CDR2 as SVGIG (reference sequence). As DNA, the CDR3 is TGTGCCTGGAGCCTAGACAGGGGGCGCGGGGGCCCCCAGCGGTACTTC. Its translation is CAWSLDRGRGGPQRYF.

The V gene is TRBV2, the J gene TRBJ2-7; 8 bases fit TRBD1. Germline V gene data show CDR1 as SNHLY and CDR2 as FYNNEI. V dropped 4 bases and J dropped 6; count of bases not matched to a gene: 14. This CDR3 is built from 16 residues. The CDR3 coding sequence is TGTGCCAGCAGTGCGGGACAGGTTCCCCTCTATGCCGAGCAGTACTTC. Translating gives CASSAGQVPLYAEQYF.

This rearrangement joins TRBV9 to TRBJ2-1; the D is unclear. Germline CDR1 and CDR2: SGDLS and YYNGEE. V was shortened by 0 bases and J by 3 bases, with 7 bases between the two germline ends. The CDR3 consists of 14 residues. The CDR3 sequence: CASSVVGYYNEQFF. CDR3 sequence (DNA): TGTGCCAGCAGCGTAGTGGGCTACTACAATGAGCAGTTCTTC.

The CDR3 DNA follows: TGTGCCAGCTCCCTAGCTAGATTCGGTGAGCAGTTCTTC. Translated, it gives CASSLARFGEQFF. The V call is TRBV27, the J call TRBJ2-1, with D possibly being TRBD2 (5 bases). Germline V lookup: CDR1 MNHEY, CDR2 SMNVEV (reference sequence). The CDR3 length is 13 residues. V was cut by 8 bases and J by 9 bases, with 17 bases left in between.

The chain employs TRBV28 and TRBJ1-5, with D unclear. The CDR3 is 14 amino acids. V lost 6 bases and J lost 2, with 11 bases in between. Germline assignment: CDR1 MDHEN and CDR2 SYDVKM. CDR3 in amino acids: CASSVLPGNQPQHF. CDR3 nucleotides: TGTGCCAGCAGCGTACTCCCGGGCAATCAGCCCCAGCATTTT.

CDR3 region: CAWSAWTSGHYNEQFF. The CDR3 DNA reads as TGTGCCTGGAGTGCCTGGACTAGCGGGCACTACAATGAGCAGTTCTTC. V usage is TRBV30 and J usage is TRBJ2-1, with 11 positions matching TRBD2. This CDR3 is built from 16 residues. V was clipped by 1 base and J by 3 bases; unmatched bases: 5. From germline, CDR1 is GTSNPN and CDR2 SVGIG (reference sequence).

This clone was detected only once. The rearrangement joins TRBV19 to TRBJ1-1; 7 bases fit TRBD1. V shed 8 bases, J shed 4 bases, and the junction held 7 bases outside the gene matches. The length of the CDR3 is 13 residues. Per the germline V gene, CDR1 is LNHDA and CDR2 is SQIVND (reference sequence). The chain's CDR3 is CASGDRVGTEAFF. The CDR3, as DNA: TGTGCCAGTGGTGACAGGGTGGGCACTGAAGCTTTCTTT.

This rearrangement joins TRBV11-3 to TRBJ2-5; TRBD1 agrees at 8 bases. The V segment lost 2 bases and the J segment 4 bases; nucleotides outside the gene matches: 9. Looked up from germline, CDR1 is SGHNT and CDR2 is YENEEA. CDR3 length: 16 amino acids. DNA of the CDR3: TGTGCCAGCAGCTTACCGTTCTTAACAGGGGGAGAGACCCAGTACTTC. Translation gives CASSLPFLTGGETQYF.

The sample holds a few counts of this clone. This chain links TRBV6-1 with TRBJ2-7; 7 bases match TRBD1. The CDR3 loop spans 13 amino acids. The junction had 6 bases not matched to a gene; V was cut back by 1 base and J by 9 bases. CDR1 and CDR2 from the germline V gene are MNHNS and SASEGT. The CDR3 loop reads CASSEGDSYGQYF. Written as DNA, the CDR3 is TGTGCCAGCAGTGAAGGGGACAGCTATGGGCAGTACTTC.

This clone has more than one count but fewer than ten. This chain connects TRBV28 to TRBJ1-2; 8 nucleotides align to TRBD1. V lost 2 bases, J lost 0 bases, and 5 bases stayed unmatched. The germline CDR1 and CDR2 sequences are MDHEN and SYDVKM. The CDR3 is 16 residues long. CDR3 protein: CASSLIRDRTNYGYTF. CDR3 sequence (DNA): TGTGCCAGCAGTTTAATCCGGGACAGGACTAACTATGGCTACACCTTC.

This chain connects TRBV4-3 to TRBJ2-3, with 8 bases that match TRBD2. The CDR3 has 17 amino acids. Germline CDR1 reads LGHNA; CDR2 reads YSLEER. J gave up 2 bases and V 4 bases, and 11 bases lay outside the gene matches. The chain's CDR3 is CASSLIYSGDHTDTQYF. The CDR3 nucleotides are TGCGCCAGCAGCCTCATATATAGCGGGGATCACACAGATACGCAGTATTTT.

This chain joins TRBV7-2 and TRBJ2-5; 13 bases line up with TRBD2. The germline V gene encodes CDR1 SGHTA and CDR2 FQGNSA. There are 17 residues in the CDR3. The V and J ends lost 5 bases and 1 base, in that order; junction bases with no gene match: 7. The CDR3 DNA reads as TGTGCCAGCAGCCGACCAACTAGCGGGGGGGTCCAAGAGACCCAGTACTTC. Translation gives CASSRPTSGGVQETQYF.

This clone was observed a few times. J is TRBJ1-1 and V is TRBV5-6; D remains unclear. V was trimmed by 0 bases and J by 1 base, leaving 7 bases between them. Germline CDR1 and CDR2: SGHDT and YYEEEE. This CDR3 comprises 14 residues. CDR3 region: CASSLAGPNTEAFF. The CDR3 DNA is TGTGCCAGCAGCTTGGCAGGCCCGAACACTGAAGCTTTCTTT. Using reference TRBV5-6 and TRBJ1-1 for the parts outside the CDR3, the full variable domain is DAGVTQSPTHLIKTRGQQVTLRCSPKSGHDTVSWYQQALGQGPQFIFQYYEEEERQRGNFPDRFSGHQFPNYSSELNVNALLLGDSALYLCASSLAGPNTEAFFGQGTRLTVV.

The chain carries TRBV12-2 and TRBJ2-7; the D segment call TRBD2 is taken from the table without a DNA check. TRBV12-2 is a pseudogene. The CDR3 spans 19 residues. The CDR3 sequence: CASRLRLAGCSNGNYEQYF. Written as DNA, the CDR3 is TGTGCAAGTCGCTTGCGGCTAGCGGGGTGCTCCAACGGGAACTACGAGCAGTACTTC.

The V and J genes are TRBV2 and TRBJ2-5, with D possibly matching TRBD1 (6 bases). The V gene lost 5 bases and the J gene lost 6 bases, with 13 bases spanning the gap. Germline loops: CDR1 SNHLY, CDR2 FYNNEI. The length of the CDR3 is 13 residues. Here the CDR3 DNA reads TGTGCCAGCAGTATTGGGGGCTTGAAGACCCAGTACTTC. Translation: CASSIGGLKTQYF.

This chain connects TRBV2 to TRBJ2-7, with 15 positions matching TRBD2. V lost 6 bases to trimming and J lost 2 bases; unmatched junction nucleotides: 5. Germline-derived CDR1 and CDR2 are SNHLY and FYNNEI. The CDR3 loop spans 16 amino acids. CDR3: CASSPGLAGGPYEQYF. CDR3 bases: TGTGCCAGCAGCCCTGGACTAGCGGGGGGGCCCTACGAGCAGTACTTC.

This chain uses TRBV19 with TRBJ2-5, with 12 nucleotides matching TRBD2. This CDR3 has 18 residues. The trim removed 3 bases at V and 1 base at J, leaving 9 bases unmatched. Germline-derived CDR1 and CDR2 are LNHDA and SQIVND (reference sequence). CDR3 sequence: CASSIAGLAGLSQETQYF. In DNA form, the CDR3 reads TGTGCCAGTAGTATCGCGGGACTAGCGGGTTTGTCCCAAGAGACCCAGTACTTC.

This sequence joins TRBV11-2 and TRBJ2-1, with 10 positions matching TRBD2. Germline trimming cut 4 bases from V and 6 bases from J; bases unmatched to any gene: 6. There are 15 residues in the CDR3. Germline CDR1 is SGHAT and CDR2 is FQNNGV. CDR3 nucleotide sequence: TGTGCCAGCAGCTACGGGACTAGCGCGGCCAATGAGCAGTTCTTC. Translation: CASSYGTSAANEQFF.

In this sample, this clone turned up a few times. The J gene is TRBJ1-1, the V gene TRBV11-2; 11 bases map to TRBD1. This CDR3 has 14 residues. The V and J ends lost 5 bases and 5 bases, in that order; junction bases with no gene match: 4. Germline V gives CDR1 SGHAT, CDR2 FQNNGV. CDR3 nucleotide sequence: TGTGCCAGCAGCCCGGACAGGGGGCAAACTGAAGCTTTCTTT. As protein: CASSPDRGQTEAFF.

The chain combines TRBV19 with TRBJ2-5, with TRBD1 as a possible D gene (5 bases). Germline CDR1 reads LNHDA; CDR2 reads SQIVND (reference sequence). This CDR3 contains 15 residues. V lost 3 bases and J lost 3, with 14 bases in between. Here the CDR3 DNA reads TGTGCCAGTAGTATGTTATCCCAGGGTAAAGAGACCCAGTACTTC. It translates to CASSMLSQGKETQYF. Full variable domain (missing parts from reference TRBV19 and TRBJ2-5): DGGITQSPKYLFRKEGQNVTLSCEQNLNHDAMYWYRQDPGQGLRLIYYSQIVNDFQKGDIAEGYSVSREKKESFPLTVTSAQKNPTAFYLCASSMLSQGKETQYFGPGTRLLVL.

This chain uses TRBV4-3 with TRBJ2-1; D is possibly TRBD2 (7 bases). The CDR3 contains 15 residues. V gave up 0 bases and J gave up 4 bases, with 10 bases separating them. Per the germline V gene, CDR1 is LGHNA and CDR2 is YSLEER. The CDR3 DNA reads TGCGCCAGCAGCCAAGAAGGGGGGGGATACAATGAGCAGTTCTTC. Its translation is CASSQEGGGYNEQFF.

This clone was seen a handful of times. The chain employs TRBV7-8 and TRBJ2-2, with a possible D match to TRBD1 (6 bases). The CDR3 loop spans 16 amino acids. Germline values: CDR1 SGHVS, CDR2 FQNEAQ. V was clipped by 5 bases and J by 3 bases, with 16 bases between them. The chain's CDR3 is CASSPRQARDTGELFF. For the CDR3, the DNA is TGTGCCAGCAGCCCAAGACAGGCTCGGGACACCGGGGAGCTGTTTTTT.

The chain carries TRBV28 and TRBJ2-5; a weak D match, TRBD2 (5 bases). Trimming removed 2 bases from V and 7 bases from J, with 11 bases in between. This CDR3 is 13 amino acids long. Germline assignment: CDR1 MDHEN and CDR2 SYDVKM. The CDR3 coding sequence is TGTGCCAGCAGTTTAACGGGCCGGGGGACCCAGTACTTC. This codes for CASSLTGRGTQYF.

This chain links TRBV9 with TRBJ1-1; weak D call: TRBD1 (5 bases). Germline loops: CDR1 SGDLS, CDR2 YYNGEE. The CDR3 extends over 14 amino acids. The V end was cut by 4 bases, the J end by 5 bases, with 15 bases between. The CDR3 reads CASSIGASQTEAFF. The CDR3 DNA reads TGTGCCAGCAGCATAGGGGCGTCTCAAACTGAAGCTTTCTTT.

The chain is built from TRBV6-5 and TRBJ1-6; D not resolved. Germline V gives CDR1 MNHEY, CDR2 SVGAGI. The CDR3 consists of 13 residues. The V end lost 2 bases, the J end lost 8 bases, and 7 bases lay between the germline ends. The CDR3 DNA follows: TGTGCCAGCAGTTACCAATCAGATTCACCCCTCCACTTT. Encoded protein: CASSYQSDSPLHF.

V usage is TRBV6-5 and J usage is TRBJ1-5; 7 bases align to TRBD1. The CDR3 sequence is 15 residues long. In germline, CDR1 is MNHEY, CDR2 SVGAGI. After removal of 4 bases from V and 2 bases from J, the junction contained 5 bases not matched to a gene. The CDR3 loop is CASSLKGAGNQPQHF. The CDR3, as DNA: TGTGCCAGCAGTTTAAAGGGGGCAGGCAATCAGCCCCAGCATTTT.

The V and J genes are TRBV7-2 and TRBJ2-3, with TRBD2 as a possible D gene (5 bases). Trimming pared 5 bases from V and 6 bases from J, leaving 9 bases between. Germline CDR1 is SGHTA and CDR2 is FQGNSA. This CDR3 has 12 amino acids. The CDR3: CASSARGDTQYF. For the CDR3, the DNA is TGTGCCAGCAGCGCCCGAGGGGATACGCAGTATTTT. The full variable domain, its missing parts supplied by reference TRBV7-2 and TRBJ2-3, is GAGVSQSPSNKVTEKGKDVELRCDPISGHTALYWYRQSLGQGLEFLIYFQGNSAPDKSGLPSDRFSAERTGGSVSTLTIQRTQQEDSAVYLCASSARGDTQYFGPGTRLTVL.

The chain links TRBV5-6 to TRBJ1-6; TRBD1 agrees at 7 bases. The trim removed 4 bases at V and 0 bases at J, leaving 4 bases unmatched. Germline CDR1 SGHDT, CDR2 YYEEEE. This CDR3 spans 16 amino acids. CDR3 residues: CASSKRGPSYNSPLHF. In nucleotides, the CDR3 is TGTGCCAGCAGCAAAAGGGGGCCCTCCTATAATTCACCCCTCCACTTT.